This T cell receptor (beta chain) was identified in a study of shared clonotypes between healthy human individuals. General observations from the study: The study found lower generation probabilities in non-shared clonotypes than in those shared by all four donors. Even with large depth, rarefaction showed that sorted-subset sequencing was incomplete.

Sequencing was performed with immunoSEQ multiplex PCR; in TCRdb, only in-frame clones are kept and a portion is missing. The repertoire includes roughly 1,600,000 clones, less than 99% of them detected once, and about 0.35% sits in the top ten. Germline CDR1 and CDR2: SGHRS and YFSETQ. V dropped 0 bases and J dropped 8; count of bases not matched to a gene: 7. The CDR3 loop spans 15 amino acids. Concerning this clone: Its specificity is unknown.

A split of CD4+ cells into CD45RA+ naive and CD45RA-negative memory subsets was performed. The chain has TRBV5-1 and TRBJ1-4; 7 bases line up with TRBD1. The clonotype comes from a man younger than 45 in good health. Sequenced material: naive CD4+ T cells sorted from blood. Stated subset: CD45RA+ positively selected. CDR3 sequence reads: CASSLGQGGGEKLFF. In DNA form, the CDR3 reads TGCGCCAGCAGCTTGGGACAGGGTGGGGGCGAAAAACTGTTTTTT. Full variable domain (rest looked up from reference TRBV5-1 and TRBJ1-4): KAGVTQTPRYLIKTRGQQVTLSCSPISGHRSVSWYQQTPGQGLQFLFEYFSETQRNKGNFPGRFSGRQFSNSRSEMNVSTLELGDSALYLCASSLGQGGGEKLFFGSGTQLSVL.